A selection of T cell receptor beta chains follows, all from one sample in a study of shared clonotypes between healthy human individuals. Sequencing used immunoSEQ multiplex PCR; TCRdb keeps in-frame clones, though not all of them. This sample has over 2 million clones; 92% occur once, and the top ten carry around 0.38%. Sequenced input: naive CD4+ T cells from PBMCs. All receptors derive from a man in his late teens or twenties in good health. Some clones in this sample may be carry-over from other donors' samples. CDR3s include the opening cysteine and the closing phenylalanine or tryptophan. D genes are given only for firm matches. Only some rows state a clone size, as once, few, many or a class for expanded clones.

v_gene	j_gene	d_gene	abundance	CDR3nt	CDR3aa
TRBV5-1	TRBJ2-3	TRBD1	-	TGCGCCAGCAGCTGGGCGGACAGGCCGCCCCCAGATACGCAGTATTTT	CASSWADRPPPDTQYF
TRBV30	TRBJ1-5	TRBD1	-	TGTGCCTGGGCCAACAGGGGCGGTATGGGCAATCAGCCCCAGCATTTT	CAWANRGGMGNQPQHF
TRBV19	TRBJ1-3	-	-	TGTGCCAGTAGTATTGGACCAGGAAACACCATATATTTT	CASSIGPGNTIYF
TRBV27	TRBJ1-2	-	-	TGTGCCAGCAAGGTCCTGGGGGGGGACTATGGCTACACCTTC	CASKVLGGDYGYTF
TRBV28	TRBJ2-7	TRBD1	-	TGTGCCAGCAGTGACCCCGGGACAGGGGGAAGCGAGCAGTACTTC	CASSDPGTGGSEQYF
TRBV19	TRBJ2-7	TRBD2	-	TGTGCCAGTAGTATTGCTAGCGGGAGCAGTTACGAGCAGTACTTC	CASSIASGSSYEQYF
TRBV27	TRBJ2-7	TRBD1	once	TGTGCCAGCGGGATGTGGGACAGGGCCTACGAGCAGTACTTC	CASGMWDRAYEQYF
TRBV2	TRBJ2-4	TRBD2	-	TGTGCCAGTACGCTTGGACTAGCGGGAGTTGACATTCAGTACTTC	CASTLGLAGVDIQYF
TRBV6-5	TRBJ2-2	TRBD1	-	TGTGCCAGCCATCCAGGACAGGGAAGAACCGGGGAGCTGTTTTTT	CASHPGQGRTGELFF
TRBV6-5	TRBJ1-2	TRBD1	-	TGTGCCAGCAGGACAGGGCTGGGGTATGGCTACACCTTC	CASRTGLGYGYTF
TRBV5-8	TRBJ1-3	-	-	TGTGCCAGCAGCTTGTACAGAAACTCTGGAAACACCATATATTTT	CASSLYRNSGNTIYF
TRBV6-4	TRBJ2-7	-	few	TGTGCCAGCCCCCCTATGGGCTTC	CASPPMGF
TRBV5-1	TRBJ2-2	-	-	TGCGCCAGCAGCTTGGACCTGCAGGGCACCGGGGAGCTGTTTTTT	CASSLDLQGTGELFF
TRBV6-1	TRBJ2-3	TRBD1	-	TGTGCCAGCAACCCGGGACAGGGAGATACGCAGTATTTT	CASNPGQGDTQYF
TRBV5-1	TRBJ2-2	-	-	TGCGCCAGCAGTCAAGAATCAGGGAACACCGGGGAGCTGTTTTTT	CASSQESGNTGELFF
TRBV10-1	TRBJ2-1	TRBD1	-	TGCGCCAGCAGTGAGTCGATGGGACAGACCTACAATGAGCAGTTCTTC	CASSESMGQTYNEQFF